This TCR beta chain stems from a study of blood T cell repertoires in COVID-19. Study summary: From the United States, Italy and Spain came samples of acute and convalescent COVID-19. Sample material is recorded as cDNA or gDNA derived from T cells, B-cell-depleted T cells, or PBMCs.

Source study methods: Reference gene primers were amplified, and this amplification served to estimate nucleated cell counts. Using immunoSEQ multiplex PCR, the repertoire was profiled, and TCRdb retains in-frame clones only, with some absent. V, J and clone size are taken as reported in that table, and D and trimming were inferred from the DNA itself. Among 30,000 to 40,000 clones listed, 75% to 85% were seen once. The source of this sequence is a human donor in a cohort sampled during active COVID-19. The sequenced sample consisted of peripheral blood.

CDR3 in DNA: TGTGCCTGGACCGGGGAGGGGGGTTCATATGGCTACACCTTC. Its protein is CAWTGEGGSYGYTF. The chain joins TRBV30 to TRBJ1-2; a possible D gene is TRBD1 (6 bases). This CDR3 is 14 amino acids long. Germline CDR1 and CDR2: GTSNPN and SVGIG (reference sequence). Between the trimmed V and J ends, which lost 4 bases and 5 bases, there was a span of 17 bases.